This TCR beta chain was sequenced during a study of cytomegalovirus exposure and HLA in healthy donors. For this clone: Its matching antigen is unknown.

With 0 bases removed from V and 15 bases from J, the gap between germline ends came to 12 bases. Germline V gene data show CDR1 as DFQATT and CDR2 as SNEGSKA (reference sequence). CDR3 length: 11 residues. Study-level findings and limits: In an earlier analysis, about 87% or about 30%: the productive usage of most TCR beta V segments.

The PCR had 60 Vbeta and 13 Jbeta primers. The protocol was immunoSEQ multiplex PCR, while the TCRdb copy is restricted to in-frame clones and leaves out a portion. The sample shows some 160,000 clones, 77% of them seen only once. This clonotype was sampled from a woman in her twenties or thirties in good health and CMV-seronegative. This chain links TRBV20-1 with TRBJ2-1, with unresolved D. Source material: PBMCs. For the CDR3, the DNA is TGCAGTGCTAGAGAACCCGGGTCTCGGTTCTTC. This encodes CSAREPGSRFF.